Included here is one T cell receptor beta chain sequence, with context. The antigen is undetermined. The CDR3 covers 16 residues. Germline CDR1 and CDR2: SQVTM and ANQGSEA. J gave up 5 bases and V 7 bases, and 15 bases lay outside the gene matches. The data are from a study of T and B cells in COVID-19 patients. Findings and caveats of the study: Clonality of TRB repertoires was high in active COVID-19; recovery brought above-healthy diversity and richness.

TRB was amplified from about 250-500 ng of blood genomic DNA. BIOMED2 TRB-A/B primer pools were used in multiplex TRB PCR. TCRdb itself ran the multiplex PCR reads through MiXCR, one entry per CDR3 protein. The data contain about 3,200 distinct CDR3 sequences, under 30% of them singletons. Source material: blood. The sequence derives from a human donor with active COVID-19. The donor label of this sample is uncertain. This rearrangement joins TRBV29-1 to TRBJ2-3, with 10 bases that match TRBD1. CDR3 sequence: CSAAPRDRGMGDTQYF. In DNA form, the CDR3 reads TGCAGCGCCGCCCCCCGGGACAGGGGAATGGGAGATACGCAGTATTTT.